This is a list of T cell receptor beta chains from one sample in a study of cytotoxic CD8 clonotypes in ibrutinib-treated CLL. Assay: immunoSEQ multiplex PCR; the TCRdb copy retains only in-frame clones and omits some. The table shows roughly 23,000 clones, with approximately 74% occurring only once. Sample: PBMCs, taken before ibrutinib treatment. These receptors were collected from a human donor with chronic lymphocytic leukemia. The CDR3 runs from the conserved cysteine through the conserved F or W. The D gene is left open where the match is weak. Clone size is shown for a subset of rows, as once, few, many or a class of expanded clone.

V: TRBV7-2; J: TRBJ2-7; D: -; size: -; CDR3: CASSLGGNTGHEQYF; DNA: TGTGCCAGCAGCTTAGGGGGAAATACCGGTCACGAGCAGTACTTC
V: TRBV29-1; J: TRBJ2-7; D: TRBD1; size: -; CDR3: CSVRTGTAYEQYF; DNA: TGCAGCGTTAGAACCGGGACAGCTTACGAGCAGTACTTC
V: TRBV5-4; J: TRBJ2-7; D: TRBD2; size: few; CDR3: CASSGQGTSGEIYEQYF; DNA: TGTGCCAGCAGCGGACAAGGGACTAGCGGGGAAATTTACGAGCAGTACTTC
V: TRBV6-5; J: TRBJ2-4; D: -; size: -; CDR3: CASSERRAKNIQYF; DNA: TGTGCCAGCAGTGAAAGGCGGGCCAAAAACATTCAGTACTTC
V: TRBV9; J: TRBJ2-7; D: -; size: -; CDR3: CASSPRDRPYEQYF; DNA: TGTGCCAGCAGCCCGAGGGACCGACCCTACGAGCAGTACTTC
V: TRBV6-6; J: TRBJ2-7; D: TRBD1; size: -; CDR3: CASSYSSGTASYEQYF; DNA: TGTGCCAGCAGTTACTCGAGTGGGACAGCCTCCTACGAGCAGTACTTC
V: TRBV30; J: TRBJ2-7; D: -; size: -; CDR3: CAWSGGYEQYF; DNA: TGTGCCTGGAGTGGGGGATACGAGCAGTACTTC
V: TRBV9; J: TRBJ2-7; D: -; size: once; CDR3: CASSVDSGRTYEQYF; DNA: TGTGCCAGCAGCGTAGACTCGGGGAGGACCTACGAGCAGTACTTC
V: TRBV5-1; J: TRBJ2-7; D: -; size: -; CDR3: CASSLAAGSYEQYF; DNA: TGCGCCAGCAGCTTGGCGGCCGGATCCTACGAGCAGTACTTC
V: TRBV5-1; J: TRBJ1-2; D: TRBD1; size: -; CDR3: CASSHRQGVGYGYTF; DNA: TGCGCCAGCAGCCACAGACAGGGGGTCGGGTATGGCTACACCTTC
V: TRBV12-2; J: TRBJ2-7; D: -; size: few; CDR3: CASRLRDVAYEQYF; DNA: TGTGCAAGTCGCCTACGGGACGTGGCCTACGAGCAGTACTTC
V: TRBV11-2; J: TRBJ2-3; D: -; size: -; CDR3: CASSLLSTDTQYF; DNA: TGTGCCAGCAGCCTCCTTAGCACAGATACGCAGTATTTT
V: TRBV7-6; J: TRBJ2-5; D: -; size: -; CDR3: CASSRDNFQETQYF; DNA: TGTGCCAGCAGCAGAGACAACTTCCAAGAGACCCAGTACTTC
V: TRBV4-1; J: TRBJ1-2; D: TRBD1; size: -; CDR3: CASSQGYFLTGGNYGYTF; DNA: TGCGCCAGCAGCCAAGGGTATTTTTTGACAGGGGGCAACTATGGCTACACCTTC
V: TRBV30; J: TRBJ1-5; D: TRBD1; size: -; CDR3: CAWQGESNQPQHF; DNA: TGTGCCTGGCAGGGGGAAAGCAATCAGCCCCAGCATTTT
V: TRBV30; J: TRBJ2-6; D: TRBD1; size: -; CDR3: CAWSVAWGQAFSGANVLTF; DNA: TGTGCCTGGAGTGTCGCGTGGGGACAGGCATTTTCTGGGGCCAACGTCCTGACTTTC
V: TRBV5-1; J: TRBJ1-4; D: -; size: -; CDR3: CASSLGQSTNEKLFF; DNA: TGCGCCAGCAGCTTAGGACAGTCAACTAATGAAAAACTGTTTTTT
V: TRBV11-2; J: TRBJ2-7; D: TRBD2; size: few; CDR3: CASSLGGSGTYEQYF; DNA: TGTGCCAGCAGCTTAGGCGGGAGCGGGACCTACGAGCAGTACTTC
V: TRBV7-2; J: TRBJ2-7; D: -; size: -; CDR3: CASSVRGGTPYEQYF; DNA: TGTGCCAGCAGCGTACGAGGGGGGACTCCTTACGAGCAGTACTTC
V: TRBV5-1; J: TRBJ1-2; D: -; size: -; CDR3: CASSLRGTQSQLIYGYTF; DNA: TGCGCCAGCAGCTTGCGAGGGACACAGTCCCAACTCATCTATGGCTACACCTTC
V: TRBV27; J: TRBJ1-2; D: -; size: once; CDR3: CASSLSVGIRGGYTF; DNA: TGTGCCAGCAGTTTAAGTGTTGGCATTCGGGGTGGCTACACCTTC
V: TRBV7-3; J: TRBJ2-3; D: TRBD2; size: -; CDR3: CASSSSGRATDTQYF; DNA: TGTGCCAGCAGCTCTAGCGGGAGGGCCACAGATACGCAGTATTTT
V: TRBV9; J: TRBJ2-1; D: -; size: medium-sized; CDR3: CASSVLDRYNEQFF; DNA: TGTGCCAGCAGCGTACTCGACAGGTACAATGAGCAGTTCTTC
V: TRBV2; J: TRBJ2-3; D: -; size: -; CDR3: CASRTDISTDTQYF; DNA: TGTGCCAGCAGGACAGATATAAGCACAGATACGCAGTATTTT
V: TRBV19; J: TRBJ1-3; D: -; size: -; CDR3: CASSIGDRFSGNTIYF; DNA: TGTGCCAGTAGTATCGGGGACCGATTCTCTGGAAACACCATATATTTT
V: TRBV4-3; J: TRBJ2-7; D: TRBD1; size: once; CDR3: CASSQATGSYEQYF; DNA: TGCGCCAGCAGCCAAGCGACAGGGTCCTACGAGCAGTACTTC
V: TRBV5-6; J: TRBJ2-4; D: -; size: -; CDR3: CASSGGVLKNIQYF; DNA: TGTGCCAGCAGTGGGGGAGTACTCAAAAACATTCAGTACTTC
V: TRBV6-1; J: TRBJ2-1; D: -; size: -; CDR3: CASRDLGEQFF; DNA: TGTGCCAGCAGAGACCTTGGTGAGCAGTTCTTC
V: TRBV9; J: TRBJ2-1; D: TRBD2; size: -; CDR3: CASSVSAAGVFNEQFF; DNA: TGTGCCAGCAGCGTATCTGCAGCGGGAGTGTTCAATGAGCAGTTCTTC
V: TRBV30; J: TRBJ1-1; D: TRBD1; size: -; CDR3: CAWRDRQGRGTEAFF; DNA: TGTGCCTGGAGGGACCGACAGGGGCGAGGCACTGAAGCTTTCTTT
V: TRBV6-5; J: TRBJ2-7; D: TRBD2; size: -; CDR3: CASRRAGGRSHEQYF; DNA: TGTGCCAGCAGGAGAGCGGGGGGTCGGTCCCACGAGCAGTACTTC
V: TRBV7-6; J: TRBJ2-3; D: TRBD2; size: -; CDR3: CASSLIASGRPGNTQYF; DNA: TGTGCCAGCAGCTTGATCGCTAGCGGGAGGCCCGGGAATACGCAGTATTTT
V: TRBV9; J: TRBJ1-3; D: -; size: once; CDR3: CASSVGMTGNTIYF; DNA: TGTGCCAGCAGCGTGGGGATGACAGGAAACACCATATATTTT
V: TRBV6-5; J: TRBJ2-3; D: -; size: -; CDR3: CASRTDYSTDTQYF; DNA: TGTGCCAGCAGAACAGACTATAGCACAGATACGCAGTATTTT
V: TRBV5-8; J: TRBJ2-1; D: TRBD2; size: few; CDR3: CASSLGIGTSGYEQFF; DNA: TGTGCCAGCAGCTTGGGCATCGGGACTAGCGGGTATGAGCAGTTCTTC
V: TRBV28; J: TRBJ2-2; D: TRBD2; size: -; CDR3: CASSLTGTGGTGELFF; DNA: TGTGCCAGCAGTTTAACCGGGACGGGGGGCACCGGGGAGCTGTTTTTT
V: TRBV5-1; J: TRBJ1-4; D: TRBD1; size: -; CDR3: CASSLGQGDGKLFF; DNA: TGCGCCAGCAGCTTGGGACAGGGTGACGGAAAACTGTTTTTT
V: TRBV7-6; J: TRBJ2-1; D: TRBD1; size: -; CDR3: CASSRGTGFDEQFF; DNA: TGTGCCAGCAGCCGGGGGACAGGGTTCGATGAGCAGTTCTTC
V: TRBV19; J: TRBJ2-1; D: -; size: -; CDR3: CASSITDLAYNEQFF; DNA: TGTGCCAGTAGTATAACCGATCTGGCCTACAATGAGCAGTTCTTC
V: TRBV7-8; J: TRBJ2-2; D: TRBD2; size: few; CDR3: CASSPRLAGGTGELFF; DNA: TGTGCCAGCAGCCCTAGACTAGCGGGAGGGACCGGGGAGCTGTTTTTT
V: TRBV4-1; J: TRBJ2-1; D: TRBD2; size: -; CDR3: CASSQDGPSGVYNEQFF; DNA: TGCGCCAGCAGCCAAGATGGGCCTAGCGGAGTGTACAATGAGCAGTTCTTC
V: TRBV5-4; J: TRBJ2-1; D: TRBD2; size: -; CDR3: CASSPLAGYNEQFF; DNA: TGTGCCAGCAGCCCACTAGCGGGGTACAATGAGCAGTTCTTC
V: TRBV5-1; J: TRBJ2-1; D: TRBD1; size: -; CDR3: CASSPSPDRGYNEQFF; DNA: TGCGCCAGCAGCCCCTCGCCGGACAGGGGCTACAATGAGCAGTTCTTC
V: TRBV5-1; J: TRBJ2-3; D: -; size: -; CDR3: CASSLGGSFTDTQYF; DNA: TGCGCCAGCAGCTTGGGCGGATCCTTCACAGATACGCAGTATTTT
V: TRBV18; J: TRBJ2-7; D: TRBD1; size: -; CDR3: CASSHPGQTTYEQYF; DNA: TGTGCCAGCTCGCATCCGGGACAGACCACCTACGAGCAGTACTTC
V: TRBV28; J: TRBJ2-7; D: TRBD2; size: -; CDR3: CASEGTSGYEQYF; DNA: TGTGCCAGCGAGGGGACTAGCGGCTACGAGCAGTACTTC
V: TRBV6-6; J: TRBJ1-5; D: -; size: few; CDR3: CASSPPSGVYQPQHF; DNA: TGTGCCAGCAGCCCACCAAGTGGGGTGTATCAGCCCCAGCATTTT
V: TRBV19; J: TRBJ2-4; D: -; size: few; CDR3: CASSTPDRVQYF; DNA: TGTGCCAGTAGTACCCCCGACCGGGTCCAGTACTTC
V: TRBV28; J: TRBJ2-3; D: -; size: -; CDR3: CASSLWGRARTADTQYF; DNA: TGTGCCAGCAGTTTATGGGGGCGGGCCCGGACGGCAGATACGCAGTATTTT
V: TRBV7-2; J: TRBJ1-2; D: -; size: -; CDR3: CASSLLGGRGGYTF; DNA: TGTGCCAGCAGCTTATTGGGCGGGAGGGGCGGCTACACCTTC
V: TRBV9; J: TRBJ1-5; D: -; size: -; CDR3: CGMVLLAQHF; DNA: TGTGGGATGGTCCTCCTTGCCCAGCATTTT
V: TRBV6-5; J: TRBJ2-7; D: -; size: -; CDR3: CASSSPTSSRFF; DNA: TGTGCCAGCAGCTCCCCCACGTCAAGCAGGTTCTTC
V: TRBV27; J: TRBJ2-7; D: -; size: -; CDR3: CASSLLASSFYEQYF; DNA: TGTGCCAGCAGTTTACTAGCTAGCAGTTTCTACGAGCAGTACTTC
V: TRBV7-9; J: TRBJ2-1; D: TRBD2; size: -; CDR3: CASSPGLVSYNEQFF; DNA: TGTGCCAGCAGCCCGGGACTAGTCTCCTACAATGAGCAGTTCTTC
V: TRBV7-9; J: TRBJ1-2; D: TRBD1; size: -; CDR3: CASSRQGFSYGYTF; DNA: TGTGCCAGCAGCCGACAGGGTTTTAGCTATGGCTACACCTTC
V: TRBV7-6; J: TRBJ2-1; D: TRBD2; size: -; CDR3: CASSLDRGSSYNEQFF; DNA: TGTGCCAGCAGCTTAGATCGCGGGAGCTCCTACAATGAGCAGTTCTTC
V: TRBV15; J: TRBJ2-1; D: TRBD2; size: -; CDR3: CATSRGSGAYNEQFF; DNA: TGTGCCACCAGCAGAGGTAGCGGGGCCTACAATGAGCAGTTCTTC